What follows describes a single T cell receptor beta chain. This sample was included in a study of blood T cell repertoires in COVID-19. Study background: Samples came from the United States, Italy and Spain, spanning acute and convalescent COVID-19. The cDNA or gDNA used as material had been derived from T cells, B-cell-depleted T cells, or PBMCs.

Per the original data handling: Amplification with reference gene primers provided the estimates of nucleated cell counts. TCRdb's copy holds only in-frame clones and misses some; the assay was immunoSEQ multiplex PCR. That table is the source of V, J and clone size, and D and trimming were worked out from the DNA. The data hold around 60,000 clones, with roughly four fifths observed a single time. V shed 5 bases, J shed 5 bases, and the junction held 8 bases outside the gene matches. Germline CDR1 SEHNR, CDR2 FQNEAQ (reference sequence). The CDR3 has 14 residues. V usage is TRBV7-9 and J usage is TRBJ2-7, with 8 nucleotides matching TRBD1. The sequence came from an elderly woman with acute or convalescent COVID-19. The material sequenced was peripheral blood. The CDR3 sequence: CASSPTGTGHEQYF. CDR3 bases: TGTGCCAGCAGCCCGACAGGGACAGGACACGAGCAGTACTTC.